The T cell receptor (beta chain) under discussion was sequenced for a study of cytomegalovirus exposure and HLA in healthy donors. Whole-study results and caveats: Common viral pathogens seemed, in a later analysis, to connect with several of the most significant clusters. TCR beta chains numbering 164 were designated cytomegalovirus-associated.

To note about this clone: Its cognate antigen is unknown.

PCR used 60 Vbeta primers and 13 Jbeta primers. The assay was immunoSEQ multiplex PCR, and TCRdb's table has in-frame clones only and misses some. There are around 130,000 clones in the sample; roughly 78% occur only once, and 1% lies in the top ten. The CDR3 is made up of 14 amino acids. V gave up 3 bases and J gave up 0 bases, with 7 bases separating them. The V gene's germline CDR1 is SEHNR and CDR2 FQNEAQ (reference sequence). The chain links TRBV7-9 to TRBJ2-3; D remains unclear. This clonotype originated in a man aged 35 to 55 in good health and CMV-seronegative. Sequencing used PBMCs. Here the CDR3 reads CASSFTTSTDTQYF. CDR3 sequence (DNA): TGTGCCAGCAGCTTTACGACTAGCACAGATACGCAGTATTTT.